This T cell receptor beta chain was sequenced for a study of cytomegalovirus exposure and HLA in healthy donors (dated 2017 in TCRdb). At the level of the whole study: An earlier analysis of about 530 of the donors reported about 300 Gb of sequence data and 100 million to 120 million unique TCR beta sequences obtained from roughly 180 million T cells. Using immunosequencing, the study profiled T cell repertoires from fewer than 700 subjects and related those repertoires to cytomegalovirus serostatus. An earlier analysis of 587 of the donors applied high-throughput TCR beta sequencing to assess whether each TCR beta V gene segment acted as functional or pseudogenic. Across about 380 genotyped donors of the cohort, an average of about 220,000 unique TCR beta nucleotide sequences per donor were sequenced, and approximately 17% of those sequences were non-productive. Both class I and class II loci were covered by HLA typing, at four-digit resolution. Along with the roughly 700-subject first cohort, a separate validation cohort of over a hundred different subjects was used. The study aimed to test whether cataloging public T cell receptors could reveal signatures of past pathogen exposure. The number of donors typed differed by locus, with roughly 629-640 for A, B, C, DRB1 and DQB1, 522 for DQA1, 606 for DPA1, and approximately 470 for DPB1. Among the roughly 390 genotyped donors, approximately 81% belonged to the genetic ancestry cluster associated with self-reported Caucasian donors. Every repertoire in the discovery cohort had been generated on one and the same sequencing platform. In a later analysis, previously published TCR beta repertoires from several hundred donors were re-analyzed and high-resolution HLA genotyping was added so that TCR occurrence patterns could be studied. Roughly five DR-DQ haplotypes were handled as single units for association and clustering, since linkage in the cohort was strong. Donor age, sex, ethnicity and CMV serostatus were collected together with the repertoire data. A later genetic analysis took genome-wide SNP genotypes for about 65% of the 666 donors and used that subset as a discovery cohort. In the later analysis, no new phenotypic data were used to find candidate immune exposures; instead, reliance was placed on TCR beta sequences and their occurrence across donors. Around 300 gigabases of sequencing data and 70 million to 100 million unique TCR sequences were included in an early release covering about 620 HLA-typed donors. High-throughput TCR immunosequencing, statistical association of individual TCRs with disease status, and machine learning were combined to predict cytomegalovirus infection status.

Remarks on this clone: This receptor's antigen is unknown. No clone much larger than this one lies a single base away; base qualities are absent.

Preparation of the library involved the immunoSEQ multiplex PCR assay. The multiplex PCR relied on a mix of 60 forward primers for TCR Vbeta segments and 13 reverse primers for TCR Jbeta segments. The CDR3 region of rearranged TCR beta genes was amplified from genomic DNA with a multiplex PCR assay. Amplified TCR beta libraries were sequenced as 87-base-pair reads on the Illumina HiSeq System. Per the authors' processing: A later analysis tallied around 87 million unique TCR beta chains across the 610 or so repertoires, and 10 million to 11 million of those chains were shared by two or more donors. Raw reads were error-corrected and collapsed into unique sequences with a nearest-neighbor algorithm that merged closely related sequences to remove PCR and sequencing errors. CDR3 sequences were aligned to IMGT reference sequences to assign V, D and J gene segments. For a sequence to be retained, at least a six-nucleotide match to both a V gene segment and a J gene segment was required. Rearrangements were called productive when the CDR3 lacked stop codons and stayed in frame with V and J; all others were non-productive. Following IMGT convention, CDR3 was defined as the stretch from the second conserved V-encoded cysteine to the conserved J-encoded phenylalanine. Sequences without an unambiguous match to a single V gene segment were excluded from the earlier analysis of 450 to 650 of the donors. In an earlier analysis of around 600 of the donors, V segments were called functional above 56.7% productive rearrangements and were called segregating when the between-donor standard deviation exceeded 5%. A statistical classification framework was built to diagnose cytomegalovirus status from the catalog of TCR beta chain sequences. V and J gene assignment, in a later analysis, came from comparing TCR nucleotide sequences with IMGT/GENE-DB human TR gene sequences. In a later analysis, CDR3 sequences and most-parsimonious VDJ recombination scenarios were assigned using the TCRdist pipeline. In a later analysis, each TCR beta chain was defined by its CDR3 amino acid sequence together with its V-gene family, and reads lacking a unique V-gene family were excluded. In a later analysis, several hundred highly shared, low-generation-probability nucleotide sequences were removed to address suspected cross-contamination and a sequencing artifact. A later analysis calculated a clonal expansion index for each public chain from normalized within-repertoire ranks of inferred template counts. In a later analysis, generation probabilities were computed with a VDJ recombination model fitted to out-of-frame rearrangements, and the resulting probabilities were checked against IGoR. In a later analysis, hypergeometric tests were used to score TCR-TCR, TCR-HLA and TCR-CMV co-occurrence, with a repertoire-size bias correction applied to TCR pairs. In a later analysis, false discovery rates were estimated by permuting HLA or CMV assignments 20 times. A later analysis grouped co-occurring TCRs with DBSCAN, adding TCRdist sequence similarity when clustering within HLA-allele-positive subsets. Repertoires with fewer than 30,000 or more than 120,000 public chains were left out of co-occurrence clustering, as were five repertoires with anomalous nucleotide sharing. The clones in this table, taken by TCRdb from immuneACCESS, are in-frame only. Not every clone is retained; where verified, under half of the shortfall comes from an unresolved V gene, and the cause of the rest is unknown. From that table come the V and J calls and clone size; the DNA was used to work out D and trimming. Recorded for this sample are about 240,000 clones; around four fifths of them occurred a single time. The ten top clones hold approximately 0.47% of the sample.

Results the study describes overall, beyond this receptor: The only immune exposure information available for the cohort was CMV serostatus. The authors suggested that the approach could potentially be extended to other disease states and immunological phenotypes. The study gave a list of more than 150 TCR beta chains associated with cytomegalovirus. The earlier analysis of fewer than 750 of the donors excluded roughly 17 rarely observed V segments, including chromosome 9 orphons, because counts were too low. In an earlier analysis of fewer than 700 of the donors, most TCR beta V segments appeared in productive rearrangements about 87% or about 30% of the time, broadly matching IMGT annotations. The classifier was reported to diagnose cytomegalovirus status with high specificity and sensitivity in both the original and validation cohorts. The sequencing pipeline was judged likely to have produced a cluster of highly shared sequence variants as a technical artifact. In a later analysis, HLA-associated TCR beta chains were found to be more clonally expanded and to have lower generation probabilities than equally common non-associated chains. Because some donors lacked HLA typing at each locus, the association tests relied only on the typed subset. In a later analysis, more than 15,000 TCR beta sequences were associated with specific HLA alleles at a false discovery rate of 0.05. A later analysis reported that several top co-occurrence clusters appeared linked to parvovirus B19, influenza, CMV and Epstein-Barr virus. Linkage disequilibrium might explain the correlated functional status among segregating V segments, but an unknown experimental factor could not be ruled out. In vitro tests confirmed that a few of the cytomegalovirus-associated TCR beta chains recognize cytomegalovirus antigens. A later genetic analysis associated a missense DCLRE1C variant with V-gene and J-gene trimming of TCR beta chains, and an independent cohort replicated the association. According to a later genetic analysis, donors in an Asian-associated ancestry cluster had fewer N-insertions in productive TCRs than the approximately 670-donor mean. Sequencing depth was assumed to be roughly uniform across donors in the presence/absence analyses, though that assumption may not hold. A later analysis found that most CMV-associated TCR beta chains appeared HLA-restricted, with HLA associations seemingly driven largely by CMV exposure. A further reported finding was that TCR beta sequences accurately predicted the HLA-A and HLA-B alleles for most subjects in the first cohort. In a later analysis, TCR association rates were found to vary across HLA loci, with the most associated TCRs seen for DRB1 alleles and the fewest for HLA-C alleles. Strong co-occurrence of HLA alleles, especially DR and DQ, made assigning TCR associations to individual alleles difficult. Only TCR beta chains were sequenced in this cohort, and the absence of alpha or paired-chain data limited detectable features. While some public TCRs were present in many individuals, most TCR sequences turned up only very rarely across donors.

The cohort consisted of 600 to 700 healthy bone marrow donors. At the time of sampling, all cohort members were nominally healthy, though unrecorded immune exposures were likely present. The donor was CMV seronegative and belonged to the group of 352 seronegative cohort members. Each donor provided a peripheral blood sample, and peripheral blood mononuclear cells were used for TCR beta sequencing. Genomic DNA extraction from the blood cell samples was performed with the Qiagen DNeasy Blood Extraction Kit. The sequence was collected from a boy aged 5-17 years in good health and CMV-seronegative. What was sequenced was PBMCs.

CDR3 reads: CASSPLGDRLLSYGYTF. The nucleotide sequence reads TGTGCCAGCAGCCCCTTAGGCGACAGGCTTCTGTCCTATGGCTACACCTTC. The chain joins TRBV11-2 to TRBJ1-2, and perhaps TRBD1 as D gene, on 6 matching bases. Via the germline V gene, CDR1 is SGHAT and CDR2 FQNNGV. V is clipped by 5 bases and J by 4 bases, and the sequence between their germline boundaries is 23 bases long. The CDR3 runs 17 amino acids, cysteine and phenylalanine included. Solely the CDR3 DNA is kept, with 51 bases framed from the first base.